Shown below are 9 T cell receptor beta chains from a single sample sequenced in a study of metastatic and nonmetastatic thyroid tumors. TCRdb re-analyzed the PCR reads using MiXCR. Among approximately 30,000 clones, approximately 17% were seen once, and the ten largest hold under 8.5%. Ahead of thyroid surgery, no patient had received treatment of any kind. The source material was blood. The receptor set was obtained from a female donor with papillary thyroid cancer or a benign thyroid nodule (not recorded which). Some clones in this sample may be carry-over from other donors' samples.

This clone was seen ten or more times. The chain employs TRBV3-1 and TRBJ1-2; tentative D call: TRBD1 (6 bases). CDR3 length: 15 amino acids. The V end was cut by 2 bases, the J end by 8 bases, with 18 bases between. Per the germline V gene, CDR1 is LGHDT and CDR2 is YNNKEL (reference sequence). DNA for the CDR3: TGTGCCAGCAGCCAATGGTGGTCGGGGGCTCAGGGCTACACCTTC. Its translation is CASSQWWSGAQGYTF.

The genes are TRBV20-1 and TRBJ1-1; a possible D gene is TRBD1 (5 bases). The CDR3 extends over 12 amino acids. CDR1 and CDR2 from the germline V gene are DFQATT and SNEGSKA (reference sequence). V was shortened by 5 bases and J by 2 bases, with 9 bases between the two germline ends. The CDR3 DNA reads TGCAGTGCTGGGAGGGGTAACACTGAAGCTTTCTTT. Protein sequence: CSAGRGNTEAFF.

There are many counts of this clone. The chain couples TRBV19 to TRBJ1-1; no definite D call. Germline V gene sequence: CDR1 LNHDA, CDR2 SQIVND (reference sequence). This CDR3 contains 13 residues. Trimming pared 5 bases from V and 2 bases from J, leaving 9 bases between. The CDR3 sequence: CASSPSGNTEAFF. The CDR3 nucleotides are TGTGCCAGTAGTCCCTCAGGAAACACTGAAGCTTTCTTT.

This clone showed up many times. V and J are TRBV20-1 and TRBJ1-2; 9 bases line up with TRBD1. Germline V lookup: CDR1 DFQATT, CDR2 SNEGSKA (reference sequence). The CDR3 runs to 14 residues. V dropped 2 bases and J dropped 8; count of bases not matched to a gene: 9. Written as DNA, the CDR3 is TGCAGTGCTAGATCCCCTCATACAGGGGGCGGCTACACCTTC. This sequence encodes CSARSPHTGGGYTF.

This clone was detected many times. The gene calls are TRBV19 and TRBJ1-2; no definite D call. V dropped 4 bases and J dropped 4 bases, with 13 bases sitting between them. The CDR3 has 14 residues. In germline, CDR1 is LNHDA, CDR2 SQIVND (reference sequence). The chain's CDR3 is CASSTAQRIYGYTF. Written as DNA, the CDR3 is TGTGCCAGTAGTACTGCACAAAGGATCTATGGCTACACCTTC.

This clone was detected once. One junction end does not reproduce the germline sequence, and a read error may be involved. The rearrangement joins TRBV11-3 to TRBJ2-5, with 14 bases that match TRBD2. Germline assignment: CDR1 SGHNT and CDR2 YENEEA. The CDR3 is 17 residues long. CDR3 sequence (DNA): TGTGCCATCAGCCTAGGACTAGCGGGAGGCATCCTCGAGACCCAGTACTTC. This sequence encodes CAISLGLAGGILETQYF.

This clone was seen ten or more times. This chain joins TRBV10-2 and TRBJ2-3; 10 nucleotides agree with TRBD2. J was trimmed by 8 bases and V by 6 bases; bases with no gene match: 5. This CDR3 is 13 amino acids long. CDR1 and CDR2 (germline): WSHSY, SAAADI. The CDR3 spells CASRLAGAGTQYF. As DNA, the CDR3 is TGCGCCAGCAGGCTAGCGGGGGCAGGTACGCAGTATTTT.

This clone was seen a handful of times. The chain carries TRBV24-1 and TRBJ1-5; D uncertain. Trimming removed 6 bases from V and 7 bases from J, with 9 bases in between. This CDR3 has 12 amino acids. The germline V gene encodes CDR1 KGHDR and CDR2 SFDVKD. CDR3 in DNA: TGTGCCACCAGTCAGGATTTACAGCCCCAGCATTTT. This sequence encodes CATSQDLQPQHF.

CDR3 residues: CASSPRDGRLDYGYTF. CDR3 nucleotides: TGTGCCAGCAGCCCCCGGGACGGTCGGTTAGACTATGGCTACACCTTC. V gene TRBV28 combines with J gene TRBJ1-2, with a tentative D call TRBD1 (5 bases). V lost 6 bases, J lost 3 bases, and 20 bases lay in between. This CDR3 is built from 16 residues. Germline V gene sequence: CDR1 MDHEN, CDR2 SYDVKM.